These 9 T cell receptor beta chains came from one sample sequenced in a study of monozygotic twins with inflammatory bowel disease. TCRdb reanalyzed the 5' RACE reads, giving one entry per CDR3 protein sequence and no DNA. This sample's table reports 300,000 to 400,000 distinct CDR3 sequences. The sequenced material came from blood. The receptors derive from a human donor with ulcerative colitis or Crohn's disease, or a healthy co-twin of an affected twin (not recorded which).

The chain employs TRBV10-3 and TRBJ2-7; TCRdb picks TRBD1, but there is no DNA to check that call. The CDR3 length is 15 residues. Germline CDR1 and CDR2: ENHRY and SYGVKD. This chain's CDR3 is CAISDVTGGTYEQYF.

The chain has TRBV14 and TRBJ2-1; without DNA, the TCRdb call of TRBD1 cannot be checked. CDR1 is SGHDN, CDR2 FVKESK, per germline. The CDR3 contains 16 residues. CDR3 in amino acids: CASSHRTGRTYNEQFF. The whole variable domain, filled in from reference TRBV14 and TRBJ2-1, reads EAGVTQFPSHSVIEKGQTVTLRCDPISGHDNLYWYRRVMGKEIKFLLHFVKESKQDESGMPNNRFLAERTGGTYSTLKVQPAELEDSGVYFCASSHRTGRTYNEQFFGPGTRLTVL.

V usage is TRBV29-1 and J usage is TRBJ1-3; there is no DNA to check the TCRdb D call of TRBD1. Germline V CDR1 and CDR2: SQVTM, ANQGSEA. The CDR3 covers 12 residues. CDR3 sequence: CSAGQSGNTIYF.

The chain combines TRBV29-1 with TRBJ2-7; no DNA is available, so the TRBD1 call from TCRdb remains unchecked. Germline V gene lookup returns CDR1 SQVTM and CDR2 ANQGSEA. This CDR3 comprises 15 residues. The CDR3: CSVQNGFRPPLEQYF.

The V gene is TRBV5-1, the J gene TRBJ2-1; as DNA is missing, the TRBD1 call by TCRdb cannot be tested. Germline CDR1 and CDR2: SGHRS and YFSETQ. CDR3 length equals 15 residues. The chain's CDR3 is CASSLGSKTGGEQFF.

The chain links TRBV7-2 to TRBJ1-2; TCRdb indicates TRBD1, and absent DNA this call remains unverified. The length of the CDR3 is 15 residues. Germline CDR1 reads SGHTA; CDR2 reads FQGNSA. The CDR3 loop reads CASSRPGQGFYGYTF.

The chain carries TRBV20-1 and TRBJ2-7; there is no DNA to check the TCRdb D call of TRBD1. The CDR3 is made up of 13 amino acids. Germline V gene sequence: CDR1 DFQATT, CDR2 SNEGSKA (reference sequence). The CDR3: CSASLGTEEEQYF.

This chain links TRBV20-1 with TRBJ1-5; absent DNA, TCRdb's TRBD1 call cannot be checked. Germline lookup yields CDR1 DFQATT and CDR2 SNEGSKA (reference sequence). CDR3 length equals 14 residues. The CDR3 region is CSARGQGIVKPQHF.

The rearrangement joins TRBV7-2 to TRBJ2-3; TCRdb lists TRBD1, though no DNA is available to test this call. The CDR3 is 17 amino acids. The germline CDR1 and CDR2 sequences are SGHTA and FQGNSA. The CDR3: CASSLPRQGVDTDTQYF.